This T cell receptor (beta chain) stems from a study of CD8+ T cells in alopecia areata. Study overall: Treatment of the treated patients consisted of oral tofacitinib, 5 to 10 mg twice daily. Scoring of treated patients' severity used the percentage of affected scalp area.

Treatment denoted: oral pan-JAK inhibitor, 5-10 mg twice daily. This CDR3 has 15 amino acids. The junction had 7 bases not matched to a gene; V was cut back by 4 bases and J by 2 bases. Germline V gene lookup returns CDR1 SQVTM and CDR2 ANQGSEA. This clone was seen a handful of times. Once RNA had been extracted, it was reverse transcribed into cDNA to act as the sequencing template. Method: immunoSEQ multiplex PCR; TCRdb's copy keeps in-frame clones and lacks some. The repertoire includes some 170,000 clones, less than 75% of them detected once, and 16% sits in the top ten. The J gene is TRBJ2-3, the V gene TRBV29-1; 9 nucleotides align to TRBD1. The TCR was taken from a human donor with alopecia areata. Here the sequenced sample was CD4+ T cells sorted from blood, taken at approximately week 60, from a patient treated with tofacitinib. The CDR3 DNA reads TGCAGCGTTGTCTCCGGGACAGGGATCACAGATACGCAGTATTTT. Its translation: CSVVSGTGITDTQYF.